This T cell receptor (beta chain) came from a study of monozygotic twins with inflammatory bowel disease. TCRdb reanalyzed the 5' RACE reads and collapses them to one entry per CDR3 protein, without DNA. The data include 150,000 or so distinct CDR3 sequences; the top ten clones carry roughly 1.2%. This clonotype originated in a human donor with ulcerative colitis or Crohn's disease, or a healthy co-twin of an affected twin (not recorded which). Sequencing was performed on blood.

CDR3 sequence reads: CASSLRRDRVYEQYF. The J gene is TRBJ2-7, the V gene TRBV5-1; TCRdb picks TRBD1, but there is no DNA to check that call. CDR3 size: 15 residues. The germline V gene has CDR1 SGHRS and CDR2 YFSETQ.